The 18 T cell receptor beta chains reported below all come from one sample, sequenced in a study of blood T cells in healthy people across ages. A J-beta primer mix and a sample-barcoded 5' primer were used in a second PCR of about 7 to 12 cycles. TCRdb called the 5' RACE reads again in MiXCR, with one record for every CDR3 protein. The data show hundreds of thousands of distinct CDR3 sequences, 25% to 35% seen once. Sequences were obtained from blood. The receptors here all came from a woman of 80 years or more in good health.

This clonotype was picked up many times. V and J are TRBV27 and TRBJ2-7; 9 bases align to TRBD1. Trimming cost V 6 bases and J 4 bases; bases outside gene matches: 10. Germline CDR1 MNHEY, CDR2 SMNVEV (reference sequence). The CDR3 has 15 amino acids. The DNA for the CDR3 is TGTGCCAGCAGACCGACGACAGGGGGATTTTACGAGCAGTACTTC. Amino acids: CASRPTTGGFYEQYF.

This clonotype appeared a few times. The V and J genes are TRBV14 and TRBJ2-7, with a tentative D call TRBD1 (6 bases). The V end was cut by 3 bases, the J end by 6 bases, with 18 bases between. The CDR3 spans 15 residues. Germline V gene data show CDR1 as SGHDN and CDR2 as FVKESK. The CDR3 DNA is TGTGCCAGCAGCCAGTCCAGGGGACAACGCGGCGAGCAGTACTTC. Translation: CASSQSRGQRGEQYF.

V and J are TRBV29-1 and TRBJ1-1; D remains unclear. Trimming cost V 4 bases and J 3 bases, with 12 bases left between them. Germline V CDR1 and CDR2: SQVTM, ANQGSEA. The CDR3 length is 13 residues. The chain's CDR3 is CSVARGRDTEAFF. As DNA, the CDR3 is TGCAGCGTTGCCCGGGGTCGGGACACTGAAGCTTTCTTT.

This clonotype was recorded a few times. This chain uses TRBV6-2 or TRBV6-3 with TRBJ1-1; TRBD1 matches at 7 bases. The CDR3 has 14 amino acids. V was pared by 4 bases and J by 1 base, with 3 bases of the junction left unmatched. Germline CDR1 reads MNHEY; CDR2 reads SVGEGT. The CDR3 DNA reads TGTGCCAGCAGTTGGAACAGGGGGAACACTGAAGCTTTCTTT. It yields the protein CASSWNRGNTEAFF.

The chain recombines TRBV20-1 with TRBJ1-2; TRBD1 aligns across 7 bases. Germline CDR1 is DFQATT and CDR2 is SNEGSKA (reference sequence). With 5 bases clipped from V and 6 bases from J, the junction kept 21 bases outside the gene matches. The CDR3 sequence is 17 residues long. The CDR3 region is CSAPSLRQGMGGDGYTF. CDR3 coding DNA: TGCAGTGCTCCTAGCCTAAGACAGGGAATGGGGGGTGATGGCTACACCTTC.

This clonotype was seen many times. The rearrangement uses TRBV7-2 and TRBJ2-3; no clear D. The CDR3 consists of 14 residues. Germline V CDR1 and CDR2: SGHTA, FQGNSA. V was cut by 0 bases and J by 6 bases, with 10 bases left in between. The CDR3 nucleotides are TGTGCCAGCAGCTTAGCGTCCGGCGGCGATACGCAGTATTTT. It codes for CASSLASGGDTQYF.

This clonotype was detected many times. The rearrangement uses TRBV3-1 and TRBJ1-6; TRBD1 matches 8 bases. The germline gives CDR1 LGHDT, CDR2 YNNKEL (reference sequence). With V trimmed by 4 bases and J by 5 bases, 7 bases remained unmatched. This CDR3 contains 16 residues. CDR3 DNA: TGTGCCAGCAGCCCGTACCGGGACAGGAATAATTCACCCCTCCACTTT. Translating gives CASSPYRDRNNSPLHF. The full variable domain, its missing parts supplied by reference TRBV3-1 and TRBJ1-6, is DTAVSQTPKYLVTQMGNDKSIKCEQNLGHDTMYWYKQDSKKFLKIMFSYNNKELIINETVPNRFSPKSPDKAHLNLHINSLELGDSAVYFCASSPYRDRNNSPLHFGNGTRLTVT.

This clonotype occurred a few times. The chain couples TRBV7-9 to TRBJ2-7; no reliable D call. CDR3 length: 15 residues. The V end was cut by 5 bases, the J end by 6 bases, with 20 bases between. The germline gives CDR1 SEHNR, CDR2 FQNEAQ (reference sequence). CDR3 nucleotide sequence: TGTGCCAGCAGCCTCCCTCGTGGTCGCTCAACCGAGCAGTACTTC. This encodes CASSLPRGRSTEQYF.

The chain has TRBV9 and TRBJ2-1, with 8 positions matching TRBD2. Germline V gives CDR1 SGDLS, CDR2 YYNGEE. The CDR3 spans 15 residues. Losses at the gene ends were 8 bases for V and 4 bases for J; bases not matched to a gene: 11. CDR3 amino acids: CASSVAAGAYNEQFF. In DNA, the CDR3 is TGTGCCAGTTCTGTGGCAGCGGGGGCGTACAATGAGCAGTTCTTC.

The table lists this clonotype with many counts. This chain's CDR3 is CASSLSSGGRTGRYEQYF. The CDR3 nucleotides read TGTGCCAGCAGCTTATCCTCGGGGGGCCGGACAGGGCGGTACGAGCAGTACTTC. The chain has TRBV11-2 and TRBJ2-7; TRBD1 might be the D (8 bases). With 2 bases removed from V and 4 bases from J, the gap between germline ends came to 24 bases. The CDR3 contains 18 residues. Germline V lookup: CDR1 SGHAT, CDR2 FQNNGV.

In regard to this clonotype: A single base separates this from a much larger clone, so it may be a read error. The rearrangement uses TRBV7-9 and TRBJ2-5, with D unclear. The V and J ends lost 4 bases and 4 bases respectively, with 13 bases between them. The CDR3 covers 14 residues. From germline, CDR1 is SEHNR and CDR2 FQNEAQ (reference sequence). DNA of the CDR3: TGTGCCAGCAGCTGTGGTAGCCTCTTAGAGACCCAGTACTTC. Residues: CASSCGSLLETQYF.

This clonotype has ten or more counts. Written as DNA, the CDR3 is TGTGCCAGCAGCCACTTAAATAGGGATACGCAGTATTTT. It specifies CASSHLNRDTQYF. V is TRBV7-2 and J is TRBJ2-3; no reliable D call. Germline CDR1 SGHTA, CDR2 FQGNSA. Trimming took off 5 bases at V and 6 bases at J, with 12 bases between the two ends. The CDR3 runs to 13 residues.

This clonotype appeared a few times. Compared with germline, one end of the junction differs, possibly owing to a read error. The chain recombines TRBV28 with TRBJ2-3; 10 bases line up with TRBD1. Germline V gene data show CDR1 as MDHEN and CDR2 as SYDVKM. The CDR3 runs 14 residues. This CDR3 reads CVSSPPGQGNTQYF. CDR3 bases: TGTGTCAGCAGTCCTCCGGGACAGGGGAATACGCAGTATTTT.

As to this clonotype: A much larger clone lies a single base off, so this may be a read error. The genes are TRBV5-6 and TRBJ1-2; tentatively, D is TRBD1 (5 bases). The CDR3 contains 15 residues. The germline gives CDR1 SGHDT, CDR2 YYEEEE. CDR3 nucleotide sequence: TGTGCCGGCAGCTTGCCAAACTCTGACAGCTATGGCTACACCTTC. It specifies CAGSLPNSDSYGYTF.

In nucleotides, the CDR3 is TGTGCCAGCTCACCCGGACTAACTCTTGAGCAGTACTTC. Translating it yields CASSPGLTLEQYF. V gene TRBV18 combines with J gene TRBJ2-5, with D possibly TRBD2 on 6 matching bases. Trimming shortened V by 3 bases and J by 11 bases, and 16 bases separated the two germline ends. The germline V gene has CDR1 KGHSH and CDR2 LQKENI. CDR3 length: 13 amino acids.

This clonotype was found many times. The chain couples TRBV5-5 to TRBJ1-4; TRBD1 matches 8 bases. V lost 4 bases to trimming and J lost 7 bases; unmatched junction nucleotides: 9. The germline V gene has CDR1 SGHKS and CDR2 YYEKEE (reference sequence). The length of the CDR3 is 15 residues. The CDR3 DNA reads TGTGCCAGCAGCCCTCGACAGGGGATATTTGAAAAACTGTTTTTT. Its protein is CASSPRQGIFEKLFF.

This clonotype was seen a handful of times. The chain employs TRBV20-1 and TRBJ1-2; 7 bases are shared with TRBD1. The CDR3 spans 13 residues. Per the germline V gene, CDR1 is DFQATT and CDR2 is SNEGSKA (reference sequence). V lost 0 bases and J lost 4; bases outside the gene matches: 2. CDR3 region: CSARDYRGYGYTF. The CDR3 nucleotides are TGCAGTGCTAGAGATTACAGGGGCTATGGCTACACCTTC.

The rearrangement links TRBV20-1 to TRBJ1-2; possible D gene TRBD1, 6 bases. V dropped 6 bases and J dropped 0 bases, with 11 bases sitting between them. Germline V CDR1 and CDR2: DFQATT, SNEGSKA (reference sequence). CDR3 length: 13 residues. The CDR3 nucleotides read TGCAGTGCCCAACGGACAGCTAACTATGGCTACACCTTC. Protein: CSAQRTANYGYTF.